This TCR beta chain originates from a study of blood T cell repertoires in COVID-19. About the research overall: Sources were T cells, B-cell-depleted T cells, or PBMCs; the material itself was cDNA or gDNA.

As handled by the study authors: Using reference gene primer amplification, nucleated cell counts were estimated. Sequenced by immunoSEQ multiplex PCR; TCRdb stores in-frame clones only, minus some. The V and J calls and clone size come from that table; D and trimming were worked out from the DNA. The sample includes roughly 110,000 clones, about 89% of them seen just once. This CDR3 contains 17 residues. Trimming removed 0 bases at V and 4 bases at J, with 20 bases between. Germline assignment: CDR1 SGHNT and CDR2 YYREEE (reference sequence). Sequencing was performed on peripheral blood. This sequence was found in a woman in her twenties or thirties with acute or convalescent COVID-19. The chain recombines TRBV5-4 with TRBJ2-7; a possible D gene is TRBD1 (5 bases). The CDR3 DNA follows: TGTGCCAGCAGCTTGGCGAGTGACGGTCAGGGTTGGTACGAGCAGTACTTC. Protein product: CASSLASDGQGWYEQYF. Full variable domain (outside the CDR3, taken from reference TRBV5-4 and TRBJ2-7): ETGVTQSPTHLIKTRGQQVTLRCSSQSGHNTVSWYQQALGQGPQFIFQYYREEENGRGNFPPRFSGLQFPNYSSELNVNALELDDSALYLCASSLASDGQGWYEQYFGPGTRLTVT.